Following are 18 T cell receptor beta chains from one sample sequenced in a study of shared clonotypes between healthy human individuals. Here immunoSEQ multiplex PCR was the method, and the copy in TCRdb shows in-frame clones only, minus some. The table has 470,000 or so clones, around 85% seen once. Sequencing input: PBMCs. The receptor set was obtained from a woman in her forties in good health. Some clones in this sample may be carry-over from other donors' samples.

The chain carries TRBV11-2 and TRBJ2-7; D may correspond to TRBD1 or TRBD2 (5 bases each). V was cut by 2 bases and J by 3 bases, with 11 bases left in between. Germline loops: CDR1 SGHAT, CDR2 FQNNGV. The CDR3 totals 14 residues. The CDR3 sequence is CASSLSGRNYEQYF. The CDR3 nucleotides are TGTGCCAGCAGCTTATCGGGGCGAAACTACGAGCAGTACTTC.

J is TRBJ2-3 and V is TRBV4-3; 12 bases align to TRBD2. This CDR3 contains 16 residues. V lost 0 bases and J lost 5; bases outside the gene matches: 3. Germline CDR1 and CDR2: LGHNA and YSLEER. The CDR3 loop reads CASSQELAGGIDTQYF. As DNA, the CDR3 is TGCGCCAGCAGCCAAGAACTAGCGGGAGGTATAGATACGCAGTATTTT.

As for this clone: Distinct nucleotide sequences in the sample also encode this CDR3. The CDR3 loop reads CASSLQAGGYNEQFF. The CDR3 DNA reads TGTGCCAGCAGCCTCCAAGCGGGAGGGTACAATGAGCAGTTCTTC. The V and J genes are TRBV7-3 and TRBJ2-1, with 10 bases that match TRBD2. Germline CDR1 and CDR2: SGHTA and FQGTGA. CDR3 length equals 15 residues. Unmatched junction bases numbered 5, after V lost 5 bases and J lost 4 bases.

The sample holds a few counts of this clone. Given a much more abundant clone one base away, this may be a read error. The V and J genes are TRBV30 and TRBJ2-7; 9 nucleotides line up with TRBD1. Germline V gene lookup returns CDR1 GTSNPN and CDR2 SVGIG (reference sequence). CDR3 length equals 13 residues. The CDR3 sequence: CTWRDRVSYEQYF. The CDR3 DNA reads as TGTACCTGGAGGGACAGGGTCTCCTACGAGCAGTACTTC.

The CDR3 DNA is TGTGCCAGCAGCTACCGGGACAGGTACTACGAGCAGTACTTC. Translation: CASSYRDRYYEQYF. The J gene is TRBJ2-5, the V gene TRBV11-2; 8 nucleotides line up with TRBD1. The J call may be faulty, since TRBJ2-7 better matches the DNA end. This CDR3 spans 14 amino acids. Germline loops: CDR1 SGHAT, CDR2 FQNNGV.

The rearrangement links TRBV5-1 to TRBJ1-4; a weak D match, TRBD1 (6 bases). Germline loops: CDR1 SGHRS, CDR2 YFSETQ. The CDR3 totals 18 residues. V was shortened by 4 bases and J by 1 base, with 20 bases between the two germline ends. The CDR3 spells CASSPRGGHRITNEKLFF. The CDR3 coding sequence is TGCGCCAGCAGCCCAAGAGGGGGACATCGAATAACTAATGAAAAACTGTTTTTT.

The gene calls are TRBV6-4 and TRBJ2-3; 8 nucleotides match TRBD2. The CDR3 has 15 amino acids. V gave up 2 bases and J gave up 4 bases; unmatched junction bases: 5. CDR1 and CDR2 from the germline V gene are MRHNA and SNTAGT. The CDR3 loop reads CASSDGLAGSDTQYF. The CDR3 DNA reads TGTGCCAGCAGTGACGGTCTAGCGGGCTCAGATACGCAGTATTTT.

About this clone itself: A far larger clone lies a single base away; this is likely a read error. Distinct nucleotide sequences in the sample also encode this CDR3. This chain connects TRBV2 to TRBJ2-5, with a weak D call TRBD1 (6 bases). The CDR3 has 12 amino acids. The germline V gene has CDR1 SNHLY and CDR2 FYNNEI. The chain's CDR3 is CASSGTGETQYF. DNA for the CDR3: TGTGCTAGCAGCGGAACAGGGGAGACCCAGTACTTC.

This sequence joins TRBV28 and TRBJ1-1, with D hard to call. This CDR3 contains 13 residues. V lost 4 bases, J lost 3 bases, and 9 bases lay in between. Germline V gene lookup returns CDR1 MDHEN and CDR2 SYDVKM. CDR3 sequence: CASSSRTHTEAFF. The DNA for the CDR3 is TGTGCCAGCAGTTCCAGGACGCACACTGAAGCTTTCTTT. Variable domain in full (rest from reference TRBV28 and TRBJ1-1): DVKVTQSSRYLVKRTGEKVFLECVQDMDHENMFWYRQDPGLGLRLIYFSYDVKMKEKGDIPEGYSVSREKKERFSLILESASTNQTSMYLCASSSRTHTEAFFGQGTRLTVV.

The genes are TRBV7-9 and TRBJ2-1; D possibly corresponds to TRBD2 (5 bases). The germline CDR1 and CDR2 sequences are SEHNR and FQNEAQ (reference sequence). V was pared by 0 bases and J by 7 bases, with 10 bases between. The CDR3 has 14 amino acids. CDR3 sequence: CASSLALWRNEQFF. CDR3 coding DNA: TGTGCCAGCAGCTTAGCGCTTTGGAGGAATGAGCAGTTCTTC.

For this clone: Only one base separates this from a far larger clonotype, so it likely reflects a read error. Without the conserved terminal phenylalanine or tryptophan, this CDR3 likely stems from a read error. The DNA for the CDR3 is TGTGCCAGCAGTGCGGGACTGGGGAACACCGGGGAGCTGTTTTCT. It encodes CASSAGLGNTGELFS. The chain carries TRBV6-4 and TRBJ2-2; maybe TRBD2 (6 bases). V lost 4 bases, J lost 1 base, and 10 bases lay in between. The germline V gene has CDR1 MRHNA and CDR2 SNTAGT. The CDR3 contains 15 residues.

This chain uses TRBV28 with TRBJ1-4; TRBD1 is a possible D gene (5 bases). V was clipped by 7 bases and J by 8 bases, with 17 bases between them. Germline CDR1 MDHEN, CDR2 SYDVKM. The CDR3 totals 14 residues. CDR3 nucleotide sequence: TGTGCCAGCATCATGCAGGGCGGGGGGGAAAAACTGTTTTTT. Protein product: CASIMQGGGEKLFF.

This chain links TRBV9 with TRBJ1-2, with a possible D match to TRBD1 (5 bases). Looked up from germline, CDR1 is SGDLS and CDR2 is YYNGEE. Deletions cut 0 bases from V and 1 base from J, with 19 bases between. The CDR3 is 18 amino acids. In DNA form, the CDR3 reads TGTGCCAGCAGCGTAGCTAGGGGCCCCTCTCATCTTAACTATGGCTACACCTTC. Protein: CASSVARGPSHLNYGYTF.

The chain uses TRBV28 and TRBJ2-7; 10 positions agree with TRBD1. The V segment lost 11 bases and the J segment 0 bases; nucleotides outside the gene matches: 16. Per the germline V gene, CDR1 is MDHEN and CDR2 is SYDVKM. This CDR3 is 17 amino acids long. This chain's CDR3 is CACRDRGLTQSSYEQYF. As DNA, the CDR3 is TGTGCCTGCCGAGACAGGGGGCTAACCCAATCCTCCTACGAGCAGTACTTC.

This clone was seen only once. The chain recombines TRBV28 with TRBJ2-7, with TRBD1 as a possible D gene (6 bases). The CDR3 contains 14 residues. CDR1 is MDHEN and CDR2 is SYDVKM in the germline V gene. V was clipped by 6 bases and J by 4 bases, with 16 bases between them. In DNA form, the CDR3 reads TGTGCCAGCAGGGACCCAGGGGCGCCTTACGAGCAGTACTTC. Its translation is CASRDPGAPYEQYF.

The CDR3 DNA sequence: TGTGCCAGCAGGCCCCAGGGTAGTGGCGGGGAGCTGTTTTTT. This sequence encodes CASRPQGSGGELFF. This chain joins TRBV7-9 and TRBJ2-2; a weak D match, TRBD1 (5 bases). Germline V gene data show CDR1 as SEHNR and CDR2 as FQNEAQ (reference sequence). V was shortened by 6 bases and J by 7 bases, with 15 bases between the two germline ends. This CDR3 has 14 residues.

The table lists this clone with a count of one. A far larger clone is one base from this, pointing to a likely read error. The rearrangement joins TRBV2 to TRBJ2-7, with D tentatively TRBD2 (6 bases). The germline V gene has CDR1 SNHLY and CDR2 FYNNEI. This CDR3 has 12 residues. Trimming took off 5 bases at V and 5 bases at J, with 10 bases between the two ends. The CDR3 spells CASSPLAHEQYF. CDR3 nucleotide sequence: TGTGCCAGCAGTCCACTAGCTCACGAGCAGTACTTC.

This clone was recorded a few times. The chain links TRBV19 to TRBJ2-1, with 8 bases matching TRBD1. The CDR3 is 14 amino acids. V was clipped by 11 bases and J by 4 bases; unmatched bases: 10. The germline V gene has CDR1 LNHDA and CDR2 SQIVND (reference sequence). This CDR3 reads CAGGQGNEYNEQFF. In nucleotides, the CDR3 is TGTGCCGGCGGACAGGGCAACGAATACAATGAGCAGTTCTTC.